Described below is a single T cell receptor (beta chain) sequence and its context. The data stem from a study of OX40 agonist ivuxolimab in advanced cancers. CDR3 length: 15 residues. Germline assignment: CDR1 MNHEY and CDR2 SVGAGI. J lost 9 bases, V lost 0 bases, and 6 bases had no gene match. The repertoire was sequenced with immunoSEQ multiplex PCR; TCRdb's copy has only in-frame clones and lacks some. This sample has tens of thousands of clones, with approximately 89% found just once. The rearrangement links TRBV6-5 to TRBJ1-5; TRBD1 matches 9 bases. The TCR was taken from an adult with an advanced solid tumor such as melanoma, head and neck, liver or kidney cancer. This specimen was CD4+ or CD8+ T cells sorted from blood, taken in a trial of the OX40 agonist ivuxolimab. The CDR3 nucleotides read TGTGCCAGCAGTTACTCCACAGGGGGCGGGCGGCCCCAGCATTTT. It codes for CASSYSTGGGRPQHF.